This T cell receptor beta chain was observed in a study of blood T cell repertoires in COVID-19. The V gene end was trimmed by 0 bases and the J gene end by 3 bases; junction bases not matched to a gene: 3. The germline V gene has CDR1 SGHDT and CDR2 YYEEEE. There are 16 residues in the CDR3. As processed by the authors: Amplification of reference gene primers provided the estimated nucleated cell counts. Clones were sequenced by immunoSEQ multiplex PCR, and TCRdb holds only the in-frame ones, with some missing. That table supplies the V and J calls and clone size; D and trimming were determined from the DNA. The sample yields fewer than 300,000 clones, 70% to 90% seen once. Adults between roughly 18 and 89 years of age took part from 24 US areas. Participants were placed into cohorts based on the clinical history they reported. Cohort 3 donors counted as recovered after two negative PCRs, clearance, or resolved symptoms.

This TCR came from a woman aged 25 to 45 who had recovered from COVID-19. V is TRBV5-6 and J is TRBJ2-3; TRBD2 matches at 11 bases. Source material: PBMCs or T cells enriched from blood (not recorded which). CDR3 protein: CASSLGASGGTDTQYF. The CDR3 region has the DNA TGTGCCAGCAGCTTGGGCGCTAGCGGGGGGACAGATACGCAGTATTTT. The whole variable domain, remainder taken from reference TRBV5-6 and TRBJ2-3, is DAGVTQSPTHLIKTRGQQVTLRCSPKSGHDTVSWYQQALGQGPQFIFQYYEEEERQRGNFPDRFSGHQFPNYSSELNVNALLLGDSALYLCASSLGASGGTDTQYFGPGTRLTVL.